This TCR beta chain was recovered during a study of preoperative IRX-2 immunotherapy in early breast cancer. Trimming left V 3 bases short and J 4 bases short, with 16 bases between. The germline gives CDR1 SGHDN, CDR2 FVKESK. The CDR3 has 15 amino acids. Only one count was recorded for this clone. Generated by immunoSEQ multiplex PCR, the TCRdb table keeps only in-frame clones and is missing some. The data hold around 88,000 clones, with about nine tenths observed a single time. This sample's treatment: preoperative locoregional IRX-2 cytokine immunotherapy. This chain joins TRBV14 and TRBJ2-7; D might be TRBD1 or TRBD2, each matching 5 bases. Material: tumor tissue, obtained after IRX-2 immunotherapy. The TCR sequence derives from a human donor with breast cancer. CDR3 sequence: CASSQGAIEGYEQYF. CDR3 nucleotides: TGTGCCAGCAGCCAGGGTGCTATTGAGGGGTACGAGCAGTACTTC.